The source of this T cell receptor (beta chain) is a study of blood T cell repertoires in COVID-19 (dated by TCRdb to about 2020). Describing the broader study: Samples covering the acute and convalescent phases of COVID-19 were provided by collaborators in the United States, Italy and Spain. Deeply sampled blood TCRbeta repertoires from subjects exposed to, actively infected with, or recovered from COVID-19 were included in the dataset. HLA class I and class II types, where available, came from metadata supplied by the sample provider rather than from assay-based typing. A de-identified subject ID, COVID-19 status, age in years and sex were almost always included in the sample metadata. The samples were drawn from two sources: the first 160 participants of the ongoing ImmuneRACE study, and approximately 1,300 subjects contributed by 6 global collaborators. The repertoires were released in a freely available public database meant as a resource for research on the immune response to SARS-CoV-2. The material from the prospective study consisted of cDNA or gDNA derived from T cells, B-cell-depleted T cells, or PBMCs.

TCRbeta CDR3 regions were amplified from genomic DNA using the immunoSEQ Assay, a bias-controlled multiplex PCR. On the authors' methods: Within the assay, amplification of reference gene primers was used to estimate how many nucleated cells each sample contained. Sequence reads were collapsed and filtered to measure the absolute abundance of every unique TCRbeta CDR3 rearrangement. For each sample, productive Simpson clonality was calculated as the square root of Simpson's diversity index over productive rearrangements. TCRdb re-hosts the immuneACCESS table, in-frame sequences only. Its copies lack some clones; in the studies checked, an unresolved V gene accounts for under half of them, and the cause for the rest is not known. D and trimming were read from the DNA, whereas the V and J calls and clone size are those reported in that table. The sample includes more than 200,000 clones, with 86% observed a single time. Clones ranked in the top ten supply about 2.2% of the sample.

In the germline V gene, CDR1 corresponds to MNHEY and CDR2 to SVGEGT. V drops 2 bases and J drops 2 bases, leaving 13 bases in between. The CDR3 spans 16 residues, from the cysteine through the phenylalanine. Only the CDR3 portion is preserved as DNA: 48 bases, with reading frame beginning at the first base. General conclusions and limits of the study: The quantity of clinical and demographic metadata differed by source and by participant and was supplied without curation.

Collaborating institutions collected whole blood in K2EDTA tubes following their own protocols. For TCRbeta analysis, collaborators shipped samples as frozen whole blood, isolated PBMCs, or DNA extracted from either of those sample types. With respect to this clone: Its antigen is still unknown. Base qualities are not at hand, and no much larger clone is one base apart.

This clonotype was sampled from a woman aged 50 to 60 with acute or convalescent COVID-19. The specimen was peripheral blood. In this chain, TRBV6-2 or TRBV6-3 is recombined with TRBJ2-4; TRBD2 could be the D gene, as 6 bases match. This receptor carries the CDR3 CASSYVLGGTKNIQYF. The DNA sequence is TGTGCCAGCAGTTACGTACTCGGGGGTACCAAAAACATTCAGTACTTC.